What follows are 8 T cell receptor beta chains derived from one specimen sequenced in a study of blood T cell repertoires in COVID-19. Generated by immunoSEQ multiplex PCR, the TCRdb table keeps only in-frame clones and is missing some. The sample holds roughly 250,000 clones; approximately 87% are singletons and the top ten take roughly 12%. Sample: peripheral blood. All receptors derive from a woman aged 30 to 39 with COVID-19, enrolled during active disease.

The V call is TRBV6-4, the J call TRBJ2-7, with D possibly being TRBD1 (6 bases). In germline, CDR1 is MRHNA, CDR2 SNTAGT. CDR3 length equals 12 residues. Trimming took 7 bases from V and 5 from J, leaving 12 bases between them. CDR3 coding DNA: TGTGCCAGCACTTCAGGGGACCACGAGCAGTACTTC. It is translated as CASTSGDHEQYF.

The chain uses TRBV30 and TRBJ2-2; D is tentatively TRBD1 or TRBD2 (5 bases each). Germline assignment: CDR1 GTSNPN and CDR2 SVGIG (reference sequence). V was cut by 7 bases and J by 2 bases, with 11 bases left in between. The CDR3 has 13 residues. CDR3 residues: CASGRTNTGELFF. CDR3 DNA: TGTGCCTCGGGACGGACTAACACCGGGGAGCTGTTTTTT. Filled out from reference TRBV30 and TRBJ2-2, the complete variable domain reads SQTIHQWPATLVQPVGSPLSLECTVEGTSNPNLYWYRQAAGRGLQLLFYSVGIGQISSEVPQNLSASRPQDRQFILSSKKLLLSDSGFYLCASGRTNTGELFFGEGSRLTVL.

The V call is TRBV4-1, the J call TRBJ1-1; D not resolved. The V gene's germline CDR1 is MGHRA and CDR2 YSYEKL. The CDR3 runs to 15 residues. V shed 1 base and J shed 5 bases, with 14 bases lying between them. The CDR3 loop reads CASSQGVRGGTEAFF. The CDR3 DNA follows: TGCGCCAGCAGCCAAGGAGTTCGGGGAGGGACTGAAGCTTTCTTT.

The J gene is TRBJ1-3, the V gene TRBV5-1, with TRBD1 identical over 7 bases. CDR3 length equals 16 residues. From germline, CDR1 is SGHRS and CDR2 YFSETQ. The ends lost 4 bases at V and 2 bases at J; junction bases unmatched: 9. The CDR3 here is CASSLRTGLTGNTIYF. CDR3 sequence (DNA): TGCGCCAGCAGCCTTAGGACAGGACTAACTGGAAACACCATATATTTT.

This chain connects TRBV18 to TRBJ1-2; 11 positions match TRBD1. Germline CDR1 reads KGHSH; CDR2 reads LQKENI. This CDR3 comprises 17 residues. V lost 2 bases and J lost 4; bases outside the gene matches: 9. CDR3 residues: CASSPYSDRGRTYGYTF. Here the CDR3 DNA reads TGTGCCAGCTCACCATATTCGGACAGGGGGCGTACCTATGGCTACACCTTC.

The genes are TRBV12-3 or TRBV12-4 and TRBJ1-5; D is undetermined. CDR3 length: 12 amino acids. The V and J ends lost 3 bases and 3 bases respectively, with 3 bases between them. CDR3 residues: CASSFYNQPQHF. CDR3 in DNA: TGTGCCAGCAGTTTCTACAATCAGCCCCAGCATTTT.

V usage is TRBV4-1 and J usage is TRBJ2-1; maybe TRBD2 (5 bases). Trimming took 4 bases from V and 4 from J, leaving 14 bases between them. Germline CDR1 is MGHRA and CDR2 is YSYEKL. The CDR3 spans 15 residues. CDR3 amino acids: CASSLLGSRYNEQFF. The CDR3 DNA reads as TGCGCCAGCAGCCTGTTGGGGAGCCGATACAATGAGCAGTTCTTC.

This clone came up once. The CDR3 protein is CASSDQGPGNEQFF. For the CDR3, the DNA is TGCGCCAGCAGTGATCAGGGTCCGGGCAATGAGCAGTTCTTC. The chain carries TRBV10-1 and TRBJ2-1, with a possible D match to TRBD1 (5 bases). The germline gives CDR1 WNHNN, CDR2 SYGVQD (reference sequence). The CDR3 sequence is 14 residues long. The V end was cut by 3 bases, the J end by 6 bases, with 12 bases between.